Sequencing of this TCR beta chain was carried out in a study of blood T cell repertoires in COVID-19. Study background: Acute and convalescent COVID-19 samples came from the United States, Italy and Spain. PBMCs, B-cell-depleted T cells, or T cells were the source of the cDNA or gDNA that made up the material.

CDR3 length equals 16 residues. The V gene's germline CDR1 is SGHRS and CDR2 YFSETQ. The V and J ends lost 0 bases and 1 base respectively, with 12 bases between them. As processed by the authors: How many nucleated cells were present was estimated from reference gene primer amplification. Only in-frame clones appear in the TCRdb table, and some are missing; sequencing was by immunoSEQ multiplex PCR. That table supplies the V and J calls and clone size; D and trimming were determined from the DNA. The sample lists about 180,000 clones; about four fifths were seen once. This sequence joins TRBV5-1 and TRBJ2-3, with TRBD2 as a possible D gene (6 bases). The source material was peripheral blood. This receptor was obtained from a man in his 70s with active or convalescent COVID-19. This CDR3 reads CASSLGNGGGTDTQYF. CDR3 coding DNA: TGCGCCAGCAGCTTGGGCAATGGCGGGGGCACAGATACGCAGTATTTT. Filled out from reference TRBV5-1 and TRBJ2-3, the complete variable domain reads KAGVTQTPRYLIKTRGQQVTLSCSPISGHRSVSWYQQTPGQGLQFLFEYFSETQRNKGNFPGRFSGRQFSNSRSEMNVSTLELGDSALYLCASSLGNGGGTDTQYFGPGTRLTVL.